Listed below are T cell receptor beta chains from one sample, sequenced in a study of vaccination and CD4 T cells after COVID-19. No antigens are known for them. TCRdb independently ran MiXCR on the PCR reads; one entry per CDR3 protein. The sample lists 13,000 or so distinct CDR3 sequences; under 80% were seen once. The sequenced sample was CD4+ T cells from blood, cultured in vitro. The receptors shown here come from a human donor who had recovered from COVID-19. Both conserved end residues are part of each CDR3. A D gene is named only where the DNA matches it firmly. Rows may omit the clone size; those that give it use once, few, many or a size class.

TGTGCCATCAGTGTCTTTTGGACCAGGGGGCCGAACACTGAAGCTTTCTTT	CAISVFWTRGPNTEAFF	-	TRBV10-3	TRBJ1-1	TRBD1
TGTGCCAGCAGTTCTCATTTGGTGAGCTCCTACGAGCAGTACTTC	CASSSHLVSSYEQYF	-	TRBV6-2/TRBV6-3	TRBJ2-7	-
TGTGCCAGCACCCCCGGGGGACAGGGCTGGGAGACCCAGTACTTC	CASTPGGQGWETQYF	-	TRBV6-1	TRBJ2-5	TRBD1
TGTGCCAGCAGCTTAGGGACAGGGTACGAGCAGTACTTC	CASSLGTGYEQYF	-	TRBV7-2	TRBJ2-7	TRBD1
TGTGCCAGCAGGGGGACTAGCGGGAAAACCGGGGAGCTGTTTTTT	CASRGTSGKTGELFF	-	TRBV6-2/TRBV6-3	TRBJ2-2	TRBD2
TGTGCCACCGTCAGGGGGGCGAACTCCTACGAGCAGTACTTC	CATVRGANSYEQYF	-	TRBV6-2/TRBV6-3	TRBJ2-7	-
TGTGCCAGCAATATCGTTGGACAGAAAGAGACCCAGTACTTC	CASNIVGQKETQYF	-	TRBV7-2	TRBJ2-5	-
TGTGCCATCAGTGACCCTGGGATGATGCACAATGAGCAGTTCTTC	CAISDPGMMHNEQFF	-	TRBV10-3	TRBJ2-1	-
TGCAGTGCTAGGAGGTCTCGGGGGGCGGACACTGAAGCTTTCTTT	CSARRSRGADTEAFF	few	TRBV20-1	TRBJ1-1	-
TGTGCCAGCAGCCGGGACACCTCTAACTATGGCTACACCTTC	CASSRDTSNYGYTF	-	TRBV6-1	TRBJ1-2	-
TGTGCCAGCTCACCCGGACATTTCGCGAACACTGAAGCTTTCTTT	CASSPGHFANTEAFF	-	TRBV18	TRBJ1-1	-
TGTGCCAGCAGCTCACAGGGACCTGGGGCCAACGTCCTGACTTTC	CASSSQGPGANVLTF	few	TRBV7-2	TRBJ2-6	-
TGTGCCAGCAGTGAAGCGCTTCTCAGAAATCAGCCCCAGCATTTT	CASSEALLRNQPQHF	-	TRBV6-1	TRBJ1-5	-
TGTGCCAGCAGCGGGGGCCGGGACAGGGGTAATTCACCCCTCCACTTT	CASSGGRDRGNSPLHF	-	TRBV7-8	TRBJ1-6	TRBD1
TGTGCCAGCAGCTTAAGTGCGGGCGCGAACAATGAGCAGTTCTTC	CASSLSAGANNEQFF	-	TRBV7-2	TRBJ2-1	-
TGTGCCAGCAGCTTAGGGTGGGGTCAGCCCCAGCATTTT	CASSLGWGQPQHF	-	TRBV11-2	TRBJ1-5	-
TGTGCCAGCAGTTTACGTCGGACTAGCGAAAATACGCAGTATTTT	CASSLRRTSENTQYF	once	TRBV27	TRBJ2-3	TRBD2
TGTGCCAGCAGCGTTTTATGGACACCCTCTGGCTACACCTTC	CASSVLWTPSGYTF	once	TRBV9	TRBJ1-2	-
TGTGCCAGCAGCTTCGGACAGGGACGTTCTAACTATGGCTACACCTTC	CASSFGQGRSNYGYTF	-	TRBV11-3	TRBJ1-2	TRBD1
TGTGCCAGCAGTTCCCCCCCAGTCCACGAGCAGTACTTC	CASSSPPVHEQYF	-	TRBV28	TRBJ2-7	-
TGTGCCAGCAGTCTCCAGGGGGAAGAGAGCACTGAAGCTTTCTTT	CASSLQGEESTEAFF	few	TRBV6-4	TRBJ1-1	TRBD1
TGTGCCAGCAGTTTACATGCCCCCCGGACTAGCGGGAGCATCTACGAGCAGTACTTC	CASSLHAPRTSGSIYEQYF	-	TRBV27	TRBJ2-7	TRBD2
TGCAGTGCTAGGCGACAGACGAACACCGGGGAGCTGTTTTTT	CSARRQTNTGELFF	few	TRBV20-1	TRBJ2-2	-